These T cell receptor beta chains were read from a single sample in a study of identical twins' blood T cells. TCRdb re-called the 5' RACE reads with MiXCR, one entry per CDR3 protein. Of a few hundred thousand distinct CDR3 sequences listed, about 28% were seen once; the top ten hold approximately 6.6%. The sample taken for sequencing was PBMCs. These TCRs come from a woman aged 18-49 years in good health. Each CDR3 is given with its conserved first and last residue. Each record gives: D gene, clone size, J gene, V gene, CDR3 DNA, CDR3 protein. The D gene is left open where the match is weak. Clone sizes are given selectively: once, few, many, or a class where the clone is expanded.

. | few | TRBJ1-1 | TRBV29-1 | TGCAGCGTTGATCGGGCCACTGAAGCTTTCTTT | CSVDRATEAFF
TRBD1 | . | TRBJ2-1 | TRBV6-6 | TGTGCCAGCAGTTTACTACAGGGGGATGAGCAGTTCTTC | CASSLLQGDEQFF
TRBD1 | . | TRBJ2-5 | TRBV27 | TGTGCCAGCAGTCTAGGGACAGGTCCTGTTGTGGACCAGTACTTC | CASSLGTGPVVDQYF
TRBD2 | few | TRBJ2-1 | TRBV20-1 | TGCAGTGCTAGACCTCCGGGGGGACCATACAATGAGCAGTTCTTC | CSARPPGGPYNEQFF
TRBD2 | . | TRBJ2-1 | TRBV11-2 | TGTGCCAGCAGCTTAGGACTAGCAAGTCTCGGTGAGCAGTTCTTC | CASSLGLASLGEQFF
. | few | TRBJ2-3 | TRBV10-3 | TGTGCCATCAGCGCTCTAGCGAGTAGCACAGATACGCAGTATTTT | CAISALASSTDTQYF
. | . | TRBJ1-3 | TRBV6-5 | TGTGCCAGCAGATATTCGGTCCACTCCTCTGGAAACACCATATATTTT | CASRYSVHSSGNTIYF
. | few | TRBJ1-1 | TRBV7-9 | TGTGCCAGCAGCTTTTCACGGCTGAACACTGAAGCTTTCTTT | CASSFSRLNTEAFF
TRBD1 | many | TRBJ1-1 | TRBV11-2 | TGTGCCAGCAGCTTAGACCGTAGGACAGGGGGCATGAACACTGAAGCTTTCTTT | CASSLDRRTGGMNTEAFF
. | . | TRBJ1-1 | TRBV6-2/TRBV6-3 | TGTGCCAGCAGTCCCACCCGCGGAGAGGGGGGTCCTGAAGCTTTCTTT | CASSPTRGEGGPEAFF
. | few | TRBJ1-5 | TRBV6-2/TRBV6-3 | TGTGCCAGCAGTTACGCGTCCTCCGGCAATCAGCCCCAGCATTTT | CASSYASSGNQPQHF
. | few | TRBJ1-1 | TRBV29-1 | TGCAGCGTTGAAGACGGACTCAGGAGGAACACTGAAGCTTTCTTT | CSVEDGLRRNTEAFF
. | . | TRBJ2-7 | TRBV28 | TGTGCCAGCAGCACCCTGTCCTCGAGCTCCTACGAGCAGTACTTC | CASSTLSSSSYEQYF
. | . | TRBJ2-3 | TRBV10-2 | TGCGCCAGCGGTAGCGGTAGCACAGATACGCAGTATTTT | CASGSGSTDTQYF
TRBD1 | . | TRBJ1-2 | TRBV7-3 | TGTGCCAGCAGCTTACCCTCAGGACAGGCCCTCACCTTC | CASSLPSGQALTF
. | . | TRBJ2-2 | TRBV4-1 | TGCGCCAGCAGCCCTCACGAGGGACCCGGGGAGCTGTTTTTT | CASSPHEGPGELFF
TRBD2 | . | TRBJ2-1 | TRBV7-9 | TGTGCCAGCAGCTTAACTAGCGGGGGGTACAACAATGAGCAGTTCTTC | CASSLTSGGYNNEQFF